Below, one T cell receptor (beta chain) is given with its context. Its antigen is as yet unknown. RNA was extracted and reverse transcribed into cDNA as the sequencing template. Profiled with immunoSEQ multiplex PCR; TCRdb holds only in-frame clones, not every one. This sample has approximately 130,000 clones, with 61% found just once. The data originate from a study of CD8+ T cells in alopecia areata. Findings of the study overall: When scalp samples are sequenced, resident alphabeta T cells of normal skin are also captured.

Treatment here: oral pan-JAK inhibitor, 5-10 mg twice daily. The investigators collected lesional scalp punch biopsies and peripheral blood from alopecia areata patients. The V gene's germline CDR1 is SQVTM and CDR2 ANQGSEA. The CDR3 spans 14 residues. The trim removed 6 bases at V and 5 bases at J, leaving 4 bases unmatched. This receptor was identified in a human donor with alopecia areata. Sequences were derived from CD4+ T cells sorted from blood, sampled at week 4, from a patient treated with tofacitinib. The chain is built from TRBV29-1 and TRBJ2-5, with 15 bases aligning to TRBD2. CDR3 DNA: TGCAGCGTACCCGGGACTAGCGGGGGGGAGACCCAGTACTTC. This gives the protein CSVPGTSGGETQYF.